Listed here is a single TCR beta chain. V shed 1 base, J shed 9 bases, and the junction held 12 bases outside the gene matches. Germline assignment: CDR1 SGHVS and CDR2 FNYEAQ. The CDR3 consists of 16 residues. This table comes from immunoSEQ multiplex PCR, and its TCRdb copy is limited to in-frame clones, with some not included. The sample lists under 300,000 clones, roughly 90% occurring once. The cohort comprised adults aged 18 to 89 years residing in 20 to 25 US areas. For recovered donors of Cohort 3, there were two negative PCRs, clearance, or symptom resolution. This sample was taken from a study of blood T cell repertoires in COVID-19. Study-level background: T cells, B-cell-depleted T cells, or PBMCs provided the cDNA or gDNA that served as material.

What was sequenced was PBMCs or T cells enriched from blood (not recorded which). The TCR was taken from a woman in her 30s who had recovered from COVID-19. The chain joins TRBV7-6 to TRBJ1-2; 9 bases are a match to TRBD1. The CDR3 nucleotides are TGTGCCAGCAGCTTAGTGGCCGGGACAGGGATTGGTAGCTACACCTTC. Translation: CASSLVAGTGIGSYTF.